The 23 T cell receptor beta chains listed next were all sequenced from one sample in a study of PD-1 blockade in classical Hodgkin lymphoma. Clones were sequenced by immunoSEQ multiplex PCR, and TCRdb holds only the in-frame ones, with some missing. The sample lists about 110,000 clones; roughly 87% were seen once. Relapse after autologous stem cell transplantation occurred in every patient, and brentuximab vedotin exposure varied. The material sequenced was peripheral blood mononuclear cells (PBMCs), taken before the second cycle of nivolumab. The receptors were sampled from a human donor with classical Hodgkin lymphoma.

The rearrangement joins TRBV27 to TRBJ2-1; 11 bases are shared with TRBD2. The CDR3 extends over 16 amino acids. Germline CDR1 reads MNHEY; CDR2 reads SMNVEV (reference sequence). Trimming cost V 6 bases and J 6 bases; bases outside gene matches: 10. The CDR3: CASSSELAGGGNEQFF. In nucleotides, the CDR3 is TGTGCCAGCAGCTCCGAATTAGCGGGAGGGGGCAATGAGCAGTTCTTC.

The chain links TRBV5-6 to TRBJ1-2, with D possibly matching TRBD1 (6 bases). Between the trimmed V and J ends, which lost 3 bases and 7 bases, there was a span of 13 bases. Germline lookup yields CDR1 SGHDT and CDR2 YYEEEE. This CDR3 has 13 residues. CDR3 bases: TGTGCCAGCAGCTCGATAGAGGGGGTTGGCTACACCTTC. Its protein is CASSSIEGVGYTF.

The chain joins TRBV18 to TRBJ2-1, with 7 nucleotides matching TRBD1. Trimming took 2 bases from V and 9 from J; bases not matched to a gene: 10. Germline V lookup: CDR1 KGHSH, CDR2 LQKENI. The CDR3 sequence is 15 residues long. CDR3 DNA: TGTGCCAGCTCACCAATAGGGGGCTTTGGCAGTGAGCAGTTCTTC. This encodes CASSPIGGFGSEQFF.

The chain is built from TRBV29-1 and TRBJ2-4; maybe TRBD2 (6 bases). Trimming left V 4 bases short and J 6 bases short, with 10 bases between. The CDR3 covers 12 residues. Germline V gene sequence: CDR1 SQVTM, CDR2 ANQGSEA. CDR3 residues: CSVADGRNIQYF. Written as DNA, the CDR3 is TGCAGCGTTGCGGACGGGAGAAACATTCAGTACTTC.

The chain carries TRBV4-1 and TRBJ2-1; the match to TRBD2 covers 11 bases. CDR3 length: 15 residues. Per the germline V gene, CDR1 is MGHRA and CDR2 is YSYEKL. Trimming cost V 4 bases and J 4 bases; bases outside gene matches: 3. CDR3 coding DNA: TGCGCCAGCAGCCCTGGGACTAGCGGATACAATGAGCAGTTCTTC. Translating it yields CASSPGTSGYNEQFF.

The sample holds one count of this clone. The chain uses TRBV7-9 and TRBJ2-7; tentative D call: TRBD2 (5 bases). Germline V gives CDR1 SEHNR, CDR2 FQNEAQ (reference sequence). The CDR3 length is 14 residues. The ends were cut back, 3 bases at V and 1 base at J, with 10 bases in the middle. The chain's CDR3 is CASSLVGESYEQYF. The CDR3 DNA reads TGTGCCAGCAGCTTGGTCGGGGAATCCTACGAGCAGTACTTC.

J is TRBJ1-2 and V is TRBV6-5; D might be TRBD1 (5 bases). The CDR3 is made up of 14 amino acids. From germline, CDR1 is MNHEY and CDR2 SVGAGI. V dropped 4 bases and J dropped 4 bases, with 13 bases sitting between them. In nucleotides, the CDR3 is TGTGCCAGCAGTTCGCGGGGCGGTAGCTATGGCTACACCTTC. It is translated as CASSSRGGSYGYTF.

J is TRBJ2-7 and V is TRBV25-1; no firm D call. V lost 1 base and J lost 9, with 13 bases in between. The CDR3 is 13 amino acids. Germline loops: CDR1 MGHDK, CDR2 SYGVNS. This chain's CDR3 is CASSEFATTGQYF. The CDR3 DNA reads TGTGCCAGCAGTGAATTTGCGACCACGGGGCAGTACTTC.

The gene calls are TRBV5-6 and TRBJ1-2; D gene unclear. V lost 4 bases, J lost 5 bases, and 9 bases lay in between. The CDR3 loop spans 12 amino acids. CDR1 SGHDT and CDR2 YYEEEE come from the germline V gene. The chain's CDR3 is CASSQTGYGYTF. The CDR3 coding sequence is TGTGCCAGCAGCCAGACTGGATATGGCTACACCTTC.

J is TRBJ2-2 and V is TRBV25-1; D is uncertain. Trimming removed 5 bases from V and 7 bases from J, with 11 bases in between. CDR1 and CDR2 (germline): MGHDK, SYGVNS. This CDR3 contains 13 residues. The CDR3 coding sequence is TGTGCCAGCAGTTTCACCGTCCGCGGGGAGCTGTTTTTT. Translation: CASSFTVRGELFF.

The V gene is TRBV4-1, the J gene TRBJ1-4; no clear D. The CDR3 has 14 amino acids. Trimming took off 0 bases at V and 8 bases at J, with 10 bases between the two ends. The V gene's germline CDR1 is MGHRA and CDR2 YSYEKL. In DNA form, the CDR3 reads TGCGCCAGCAGCCAAGAGGGGAGAGGGGAAAAACTGTTTTTT. Translating gives CASSQEGRGEKLFF.

This chain connects TRBV28 to TRBJ2-2; 8 bases fit TRBD1. The V gene's germline CDR1 is MDHEN and CDR2 SYDVKM. The V gene end was trimmed by 6 bases and the J gene end by 1 base; junction bases not matched to a gene: 4. The CDR3 covers 15 residues. CDR3 bases: TGTGCCAGCAGATCAGGGACAGGGAACACCGGGGAGCTGTTTTTT. It is translated as CASRSGTGNTGELFF.

The chain links TRBV6-5 to TRBJ1-5; D unclear. CDR1 is MNHEY, CDR2 SVGAGI, per germline. V was clipped by 6 bases and J by 6 bases, with 12 bases between them. This CDR3 is 13 amino acids long. The DNA of the CDR3 is TGTGCCAGCAGCCCTGGCCACGGTCAGCCCCAGCATTTT. Protein: CASSPGHGQPQHF.

J is TRBJ2-1 and V is TRBV6-5, with D maybe TRBD2 (6 bases). With 5 bases removed from V and 9 bases from J, the gap between germline ends came to 20 bases. This CDR3 spans 15 amino acids. CDR1 and CDR2 from the germline V gene are MNHEY and SVGAGI. The CDR3 spells CASSPGRRELAEQFF. The DNA of the CDR3 is TGTGCCAGCAGTCCCGGACGGAGGGAATTAGCTGAGCAGTTCTTC.

This chain uses TRBV19 with TRBJ1-5, with D uncertain. Germline-derived CDR1 and CDR2 are LNHDA and SQIVND (reference sequence). V was cut by 0 bases and J by 2 bases, with 14 bases left in between. The CDR3 sequence is 17 residues long. This CDR3 is CASSIDSQAPRNQPQHF. In DNA, the CDR3 is TGTGCCAGTAGTATAGATAGTCAGGCACCCCGCAATCAGCCCCAGCATTTT. Based on the CDR3 plus reference TRBV19 and TRBJ1-5, the full variable domain is DGGITQSPKYLFRKEGQNVTLSCEQNLNHDAMYWYRQDPGQGLRLIYYSQIVNDFQKGDIAEGYSVSREKKESFPLTVTSAQKNPTAFYLCASSIDSQAPRNQPQHFGDGTRLSIL.

J is TRBJ2-2 and V is TRBV6-5, with D perhaps assigned TRBD1 or TRBD2 (7 bases each). Germline loops: CDR1 MNHEY, CDR2 SVGAGI. This CDR3 is built from 16 residues. V lost 0 bases to trimming and J lost 3 bases, with 11 bases between them. This CDR3 is CASSYSGGGYTGELFF. The CDR3 DNA sequence: TGTGCCAGCAGTTACTCGGGAGGGGGCTACACCGGGGAGCTGTTTTTT.

The rearrangement links TRBV30 to TRBJ2-1, with 15 bases lining up with TRBD2. This CDR3 region has 16 residues. Germline CDR1 reads GTSNPN; CDR2 reads SVGIG (reference sequence). With V trimmed by 3 bases and J by 5 bases, 5 bases remained unmatched. In DNA, the CDR3 is TGTGCCTGGAGCGGACTAGCGGGAGGGCCCCACAATGAGCAGTTCTTC. Protein: CAWSGLAGGPHNEQFF.

This chain joins TRBV4-1 and TRBJ2-3, with 9 bases lining up with TRBD2. This CDR3 is 16 amino acids long. Germline V gene lookup returns CDR1 MGHRA and CDR2 YSYEKL. V shed 0 bases, J shed 2 bases, and the junction held 3 bases outside the gene matches. Here the CDR3 DNA reads TGCGCCAGCAGCCAAGAGCTAGCGGGGAACACAGATACGCAGTATTTT. This encodes CASSQELAGNTDTQYF.

This clone showed up just a few times. The CDR3 protein is CASSFIFSNTEAFF. CDR3 nucleotide sequence: TGTGCCAGCAGCTTTATCTTCAGTAACACTGAAGCTTTCTTT. The chain is built from TRBV5-6 and TRBJ1-1; D uncertain. Trimming stripped 2 bases from V and 2 bases from J, with 10 bases between. The germline CDR1 and CDR2 sequences are SGHDT and YYEEEE. This CDR3 has 14 residues.

J is TRBJ1-4 and V is TRBV28; 11 nucleotides line up with TRBD1. V lost 3 bases, J lost 5 bases, and 5 bases stayed unmatched. The CDR3 extends over 16 amino acids. Per the germline V gene, CDR1 is MDHEN and CDR2 is SYDVKM. CDR3 coding DNA: TGTGCCAGCAGTTTGACCGGGACAGGGGGAAATGAAAAACTGTTTTTT. Amino acids: CASSLTGTGGNEKLFF. Based on the CDR3 plus reference TRBV28 and TRBJ1-4, the full variable domain is DVKVTQSSRYLVKRTGEKVFLECVQDMDHENMFWYRQDPGLGLRLIYFSYDVKMKEKGDIPEGYSVSREKKERFSLILESASTNQTSMYLCASSLTGTGGNEKLFFGSGTQLSVL.

This chain joins TRBV15 and TRBJ1-4; tentatively, D is TRBD1 (6 bases). Trimming took off 6 bases at V and 7 bases at J, with 18 bases between the two ends. CDR1 and CDR2 from the germline V gene are LNHNV and YYDKDF (reference sequence). CDR3 length: 15 residues. For the CDR3, the DNA is TGTGCCACCAGAGACCAGTACAGGGTCGGTGAAAAACTGTTTTTT. Its translation: CATRDQYRVGEKLFF.

The V and J genes are TRBV2 and TRBJ1-2; D uncertain. This CDR3 comprises 12 residues. Per germline, CDR1 SNHLY and CDR2 FYNNEI. V shed 8 bases and J shed 4 bases, with 11 bases lying between them. CDR3 protein: CASAQTSYGYTF. CDR3 DNA sequence: TGTGCCAGCGCACAGACTAGCTATGGCTACACCTTC.

The J gene is TRBJ2-3, the V gene TRBV5-1; possible D gene TRBD1, 6 bases. The germline CDR1 and CDR2 sequences are SGHRS and YFSETQ. Trimming removed 3 bases from V and 2 bases from J, with 19 bases in between. This CDR3 comprises 17 residues. CDR3 loop: CASSSPPNRDYTDTQYF. The CDR3 coding sequence is TGCGCCAGCAGCTCCCCCCCGAACAGGGATTACACAGATACGCAGTATTTT.